This entry lists 32 T cell receptor beta chains sequenced from one sample in a study of blood T cell repertoires in COVID-19. The assay was immunoSEQ multiplex PCR, and TCRdb's table has in-frame clones only and misses some. The sample yields tens of thousands of clones, roughly 87% seen once. Sequenced input: peripheral blood. The receptor source for this set is a woman aged 60 to 75 with acute or convalescent COVID-19.

The chain combines TRBV5-1 with TRBJ2-3; tentative D call: TRBD1 (6 bases). The CDR3 has 15 residues. Trimming shortened V by 2 bases and J by 1 base, and 11 bases separated the two germline ends. CDR1 and CDR2 from the germline V gene are SGHRS and YFSETQ. The CDR3 region is CASSLDRRGTDTQYF. The DNA for the CDR3 is TGCGCCAGCAGCTTAGACAGGCGTGGCACAGATACGCAGTATTTT.

This clone was detected only once. The chain employs TRBV5-1 and TRBJ1-2; the D gene is possibly TRBD1 (6 bases). With 3 bases removed from V and 8 bases from J, the gap between germline ends came to 14 bases. Germline assignment: CDR1 SGHRS and CDR2 YFSETQ. This CDR3 contains 13 residues. For the CDR3, the DNA is TGCGCCAGCAGCTCACAGGGAACTGACGGCTACACCTTC. It yields the protein CASSSQGTDGYTF. The whole variable domain, remainder taken from reference TRBV5-1 and TRBJ1-2, is KAGVTQTPRYLIKTRGQQVTLSCSPISGHRSVSWYQQTPGQGLQFLFEYFSETQRNKGNFPGRFSGRQFSNSRSEMNVSTLELGDSALYLCASSSQGTDGYTFGSGTRLTVV.

The rearrangement links TRBV7-3 to TRBJ2-1; 9 bases are shared with TRBD2. From germline, CDR1 is SGHTA and CDR2 FQGTGA. The CDR3 has 16 amino acids. V shed 4 bases and J 8 bases; nucleotides not matched to a gene: 12. This chain's CDR3 is CASSSPVAGGPDEQFF. Here the CDR3 DNA reads TGTGCCAGCAGCTCCCCCGTTGCGGGGGGGCCTGATGAGCAGTTCTTC.

The chain couples TRBV27 to TRBJ1-6; no clear D gene. The CDR3 is 14 amino acids. Trimming shortened V by 3 bases and J by 3 bases, and 6 bases separated the two germline ends. Germline-derived CDR1 and CDR2 are MNHEY and SMNVEV (reference sequence). DNA of the CDR3: TGTGCCAGCAGTTTCCAGGTCTATAATTCACCCCTCCACTTT. Translated, it gives CASSFQVYNSPLHF.

V gene TRBV5-4 combines with J gene TRBJ2-1; TRBD1 is a possible D gene (7 bases). CDR3 length: 15 amino acids. V was clipped by 3 bases and J by 8 bases, with 18 bases between them. Germline CDR1 reads SGHNT; CDR2 reads YYREEE (reference sequence). CDR3 loop: CASSSQVGRGDEQFF. In DNA form, the CDR3 reads TGTGCCAGCAGCTCCCAAGTGGGCAGGGGGGATGAGCAGTTCTTC.

J is TRBJ2-1 and V is TRBV11-2; a weak D match, TRBD2 (6 bases). V lost 6 bases to trimming and J lost 4 bases, with 16 bases between them. This CDR3 is built from 15 residues. Germline CDR1 and CDR2: SGHAT and FQNNGV. The CDR3 is CASSRRGGTYNEQFF. Here the CDR3 DNA reads TGTGCCAGCAGTCGTCGGGGCGGGACTTACAATGAGCAGTTCTTC.

This sequence joins TRBV3-1 (or the pseudogene TRBV3-2) and TRBJ2-6, with D unresolved. V gave up 2 bases and J gave up 0 bases, with 5 bases separating them. Germline CDR1 reads LGHDT; CDR2 reads YNNKEL (reference sequence). The CDR3 loop spans 15 amino acids. The DNA of the CDR3 is TGTGCCAGCAGCCAACCTCCCTCTGGGGCCAACGTCCTGACTTTC. This translates into CASSQPPSGANVLTF.

The chain is built from TRBV27 and TRBJ1-2; no clear D. The CDR3 is made up of 15 amino acids. V lost 0 bases, J lost 1 base, and 9 bases lay in between. The germline gives CDR1 MNHEY, CDR2 SMNVEV (reference sequence). The CDR3 region has the DNA TGTGCCAGCAGTTTATCCCAGACTTATAACTATGGCTACACCTTC. Translated: CASSLSQTYNYGYTF.

This chain connects TRBV6-2 or TRBV6-3 to TRBJ1-2; TRBD1 matches at 7 bases. The length of the CDR3 is 16 residues. The V segment lost 3 bases and the J segment 2 bases; nucleotides outside the gene matches: 9. Germline V gene lookup returns CDR1 MNHEY and CDR2 SVGEGT. The CDR3 protein is CASSYSRDSHNYGYTF. The CDR3 DNA is TGTGCCAGCAGTTATTCCCGGGACAGCCACAACTATGGCTACACCTTC.

The V and J genes are TRBV4-1 and TRBJ2-3, with 7 bases identical to TRBD1. J gave up 1 base and V 4 bases, and 5 bases lay outside the gene matches. The CDR3 has 15 residues. Germline assignment: CDR1 MGHRA and CDR2 YSYEKL. The CDR3 loop reads CASSPRTGGTDTQYF. For the CDR3, the DNA is TGCGCCAGCAGCCCCCGGACAGGAGGCACAGATACGCAGTATTTT.

The chain couples TRBV5-6 to TRBJ2-7, with a weak D call TRBD1 (5 bases). The V gene's germline CDR1 is SGHDT and CDR2 YYEEEE. This CDR3 is 14 amino acids long. V gave up 4 bases and J gave up 2 bases, with 13 bases separating them. The CDR3 protein is CASSGALSAYEQYF. CDR3 in DNA: TGTGCCAGCAGCGGGGCTCTGTCGGCCTACGAGCAGTACTTC.

This chain connects TRBV4-3 to TRBJ2-3; TRBD2 matches at 8 bases. The junction had 9 bases not matched to a gene; V was cut back by 1 base and J by 6 bases. The CDR3 extends over 16 amino acids. The germline V gene encodes CDR1 LGHNA and CDR2 YSLEER. The CDR3 is CASSQGSGGTGDTQYF. Here the CDR3 DNA reads TGCGCCAGCAGCCAAGGATCGGGGGGGACCGGTGATACGCAGTATTTT.

The chain has TRBV6-6 and TRBJ2-3, with D possibly TRBD1 on 6 matching bases. Germline V gene lookup returns CDR1 MNHNY and CDR2 SVGAGI (reference sequence). V dropped 4 bases and J dropped 4 bases, with 12 bases sitting between them. The CDR3 spans 14 residues. CDR3 bases: TGTGCCAGCAGTTTGATGACAGGAGCAGATACGCAGTATTTT. It translates to CASSLMTGADTQYF.

This clone was recorded a few times. The chain has TRBV5-1 and TRBJ2-5, with no clear D. V was trimmed by 4 bases and J by 1 base, leaving 8 bases between them. The V gene's germline CDR1 is SGHRS and CDR2 YFSETQ. There are 13 residues in the CDR3. In DNA form, the CDR3 reads TGCGCCAGCAGCCGCGGCCTCCAAGAGACCCAGTACTTC. This codes for CASSRGLQETQYF.

This sequence joins TRBV2 and TRBJ1-4, with D perhaps matching TRBD1 (5 bases). V was cut by 7 bases and J by 4 bases, with 13 bases left in between. CDR1 is SNHLY and CDR2 is FYNNEI in the germline V gene. The length of the CDR3 is 14 residues. The CDR3 DNA is TGTGCCAGCACTAAAGACAGACATAATGAAAAACTGTTTTTT. It specifies CASTKDRHNEKLFF.

This sequence joins TRBV9 and TRBJ1-2; D perhaps matches TRBD1 (5 bases). Deletions cut 3 bases from V and 3 bases from J, with 15 bases between. CDR3 length equals 15 residues. CDR1 and CDR2 (germline): SGDLS, YYNGEE. DNA of the CDR3: TGTGCCAGCAGCGGAGGCCCTCGGGGGTACTATGGCTACACCTTC. Residues: CASSGGPRGYYGYTF.

The rearrangement uses TRBV6-4 and TRBJ1-1; D is uncertain. The CDR3 covers 13 residues. The V end lost 6 bases, the J end lost 3 bases, and 11 bases lay between the germline ends. Looked up from germline, CDR1 is MRHNA and CDR2 is SNTAGT. The CDR3 nucleotides read TGTGCCAGCAGCCGTAATCGTTACACTGAAGCTTTCTTT. This sequence encodes CASSRNRYTEAFF.

V is TRBV7-2 and J is TRBJ2-7, with TRBD1 matching over 9 bases. Unmatched junction bases numbered 9, after V lost 5 bases and J lost 4 bases. The CDR3 spans 15 residues. The germline CDR1 and CDR2 sequences are SGHTA and FQGNSA. The CDR3 bases are TGTGCCAGCAGCACCGCGGGACAGGGACTGTACGAGCAGTACTTC. It specifies CASSTAGQGLYEQYF.

The chain links TRBV5-1 to TRBJ1-2; D is possibly TRBD1 (5 bases). The V end lost 7 bases, the J end lost 2 bases, and 12 bases lay between the germline ends. Germline V lookup: CDR1 SGHRS, CDR2 YFSETQ. This CDR3 is 13 amino acids long. Here the CDR3 reads CASSGEGNYGYTF. The CDR3 coding sequence is TGCGCCAGCTCGGGGGAGGGGAACTATGGCTACACCTTC.

The V call is TRBV5-1, the J call TRBJ2-3; D not resolved. The germline V gene encodes CDR1 SGHRS and CDR2 YFSETQ. The length of the CDR3 is 16 residues. V was shortened by 1 base and J by 2 bases, with 14 bases between the two germline ends. The CDR3 bases are TGCGCCAGCAGCTTGAGAGGCAGTGGAGTCACAGATACGCAGTATTTT. This encodes CASSLRGSGVTDTQYF.

The V gene is TRBV30, the J gene TRBJ2-1; tentative D call: TRBD1 (5 bases). This CDR3 comprises 13 residues. Trimming shortened V by 0 bases and J by 6 bases, and 9 bases separated the two germline ends. Germline values: CDR1 GTSNPN, CDR2 SVGIG (reference sequence). The DNA for the CDR3 is TGTGCCTGGAGTGTATACAGGTCCAATGAGCAGTTCTTC. Protein product: CAWSVYRSNEQFF. Filled out from reference TRBV30 and TRBJ2-1, the complete variable domain reads SQTIHQWPATLVQPVGSPLSLECTVEGTSNPNLYWYRQAAGRGLQLLFYSVGIGQISSEVPQNLSASRPQDRQFILSSKKLLLSDSGFYLCAWSVYRSNEQFFGPGTRLTVL.

The chain is built from TRBV5-6 and TRBJ2-6; a weak D match, TRBD1 (7 bases). CDR3 length: 19 residues. Trimming pared 3 bases from V and 0 bases from J, leaving 19 bases between. The germline CDR1 and CDR2 sequences are SGHDT and YYEEEE. For the CDR3, the DNA is TGTGCCAGCAGCTCAGGGGGACTCCAGAGTTCCTCTGGGGCCAACGTCCTGACTTTC. It codes for CASSSGGLQSSSGANVLTF.

This rearrangement joins TRBV30 to TRBJ2-1; D ambiguous. CDR1 and CDR2 from the germline V gene are GTSNPN and SVGIG (reference sequence). This CDR3 region has 11 residues. With 1 base removed from V and 5 bases from J, the gap between germline ends came to 3 bases. The CDR3 DNA follows: TGTGCCTGGAGTGACAACAATGAGCAGTTCTTC. It yields the protein CAWSDNNEQFF. The full variable domain, its missing parts supplied by reference TRBV30 and TRBJ2-1, is SQTIHQWPATLVQPVGSPLSLECTVEGTSNPNLYWYRQAAGRGLQLLFYSVGIGQISSEVPQNLSASRPQDRQFILSSKKLLLSDSGFYLCAWSDNNEQFFGPGTRLTVL.

This clone was seen only once. This chain joins TRBV9 and TRBJ2-1, with D tentatively TRBD2 (7 bases). Germline V gene lookup returns CDR1 SGDLS and CDR2 YYNGEE. This CDR3 region has 17 residues. With 0 bases removed from V and 6 bases from J, the gap between germline ends came to 19 bases. The CDR3, as DNA: TGTGCCAGCAGCGTAGATCCGGGGTGGGGGGGCCCCAATGAGCAGTTCTTC. Protein sequence: CASSVDPGWGGPNEQFF.

V is TRBV29-1 and J is TRBJ1-2; D may be TRBD1 (5 bases). Trimming took 6 bases from V and 2 from J, leaving 13 bases between them. The germline V gene has CDR1 SQVTM and CDR2 ANQGSEA. The CDR3 loop spans 13 amino acids. CDR3 loop: CSVSPGKNYGYTF. The CDR3 DNA sequence: TGCAGCGTGAGTCCAGGGAAGAACTATGGCTACACCTTC.

V gene TRBV14 combines with J gene TRBJ2-7; possibly TRBD2 for D (6 bases). Trimming took 6 bases from V and 1 from J, leaving 7 bases between them. Looked up from germline, CDR1 is SGHDN and CDR2 is FVKESK. The CDR3 is made up of 12 amino acids. Here the CDR3 DNA reads TGTGCCAGCAGGGGGGGATCCTACGAGCAGTACTTC. Protein: CASRGGSYEQYF. The full variable domain, rest sourced from reference TRBV14 and TRBJ2-7, is EAGVTQFPSHSVIEKGQTVTLRCDPISGHDNLYWYRRVMGKEIKFLLHFVKESKQDESGMPNNRFLAERTGGTYSTLKVQPAELEDSGVYFCASRGGSYEQYFGPGTRLTVT.

This chain connects TRBV5-4 to TRBJ1-1; perhaps TRBD1 as D (5 bases). The germline V and J ends were trimmed by 1 base and 1 base, with 11 bases remaining between them. CDR3 size: 15 residues. The V gene's germline CDR1 is SGHNT and CDR2 YYREEE (reference sequence). CDR3 nucleotides: TGTGCCAGCAGCTTGTTCGGCGGGGGGAACACTGAAGCTTTCTTT. Encoded protein: CASSLFGGGNTEAFF.

The chain couples TRBV5-6 to TRBJ1-5; 8 nucleotides agree with TRBD1. Germline values: CDR1 SGHDT, CDR2 YYEEEE. J was trimmed by 9 bases and V by 2 bases; bases with no gene match: 7. The CDR3 covers 14 residues. The CDR3 coding sequence is TGTGCCAGCAGCTTAGGACAGGGTGGGGGGCCCCAGCATTTT. Translating it yields CASSLGQGGGPQHF.

V gene TRBV2 combines with J gene TRBJ1-2; D perhaps matches TRBD1 (6 bases). The length of the CDR3 is 13 residues. V was pared by 2 bases and J by 4 bases, with 8 bases between. The germline gives CDR1 SNHLY, CDR2 FYNNEI. CDR3 nucleotides: TGTGCCAGCAGTGAAAGAGGGGGCTATGGCTACACCTTC. Translated, it gives CASSERGGYGYTF.

The rearrangement uses TRBV19 and TRBJ2-5; tentatively, D is TRBD1 (5 bases). V dropped 4 bases and J dropped 5 bases, with 11 bases sitting between them. Germline loops: CDR1 LNHDA, CDR2 SQIVND (reference sequence). The CDR3 length is 13 residues. The CDR3 DNA reads TGTGCCAGTAGTAGTTCAGGGCCGGAGACCCAGTACTTC. It yields the protein CASSSSGPETQYF.

This clone is a singleton in its sample. V usage is TRBV7-9 and J usage is TRBJ1-1, with D perhaps TRBD1 (5 bases). The V gene lost 7 bases and the J gene lost 0 bases, with 12 bases spanning the gap. There are 14 residues in the CDR3. CDR1 and CDR2 (germline): SEHNR, FQNEAQ (reference sequence). The CDR3, as DNA: TGTGCCAGCATCCAGACAGCTCTGAACACTGAAGCTTTCTTT. Encoded protein: CASIQTALNTEAFF. Full variable domain (missing parts from reference TRBV7-9 and TRBJ1-1): DTGVSQNPRHKITKRGQNVTFRCDPISEHNRLYWYRQTLGQGPEFLTYFQNEAQLEKSRLLSDRFSAERPKGSFSTLEIQRTEQGDSAMYLCASIQTALNTEAFFGQGTRLTVV.

CDR3 protein: CATSRVLAGGVYNEQFF. The CDR3 DNA is TGTGCCACCAGCAGAGTTCTAGCGGGGGGAGTTTACAATGAGCAGTTCTTC. The chain employs TRBV15 and TRBJ2-1; 11 bases map to TRBD2. This CDR3 contains 17 residues. Germline CDR1 and CDR2: LNHNV and YYDKDF (reference sequence). V gave up 1 base and J gave up 4 bases; unmatched junction bases: 6.